This T cell receptor (beta chain) was retrieved from a study of shared clonotypes between healthy human individuals. Study-wide background: Each donor's CD4 naive and CD4 memory cells filled three plates apiece, CD8 naive two, and CD8 memory one. Study observations and caveats: For sorted subsets, rarefaction showed incomplete sequencing despite large depth.

Measured with immunoSEQ multiplex PCR; TCRdb has only the in-frame clones, and not every one. The sample includes 1.5 million to 2.5 million clones, 85% to 95% of them seen just once. Naive CD8 cells, CD45RO-negative and positively selected for CCR7, excluded terminally differentiated effector memory CD45RA+ cells. This clone was picked up one time. What it binds is not known. Sequencing used naive CD8+ T cells sorted from blood. The TCR originated in a man aged 18 to 30 in good health.

The CDR3 protein is CASSLPEGSGNTIYF. CDR3 sequence (DNA): TGTGCCAGCAGCTTGCCCGAGGGCTCTGGAAACACCATATATTTT. The chain links TRBV5-4 to TRBJ1-3; no firm D call. With 1 base removed from V and 0 bases from J, the gap between germline ends came to 8 bases. Per germline, CDR1 SGHNT and CDR2 YYREEE (reference sequence). The CDR3 covers 15 residues.